This TCR beta chain was captured in a study of human T cells and chemical hapten exposure. In the study overall: 2% DPC applied to a 2 cm by 2 cm arm area sensitized donors. Scalp application of diphenylcyclopropenone was performed weekly in patients across the entire roughly 24-week study. Patch tests applied 0.01% DPC to the upper back and were scored after 6 days.

TCRdb re-analysed the RACE reads in MiXCR, keeping a single row per CDR3 protein. This table has approximately 350,000 distinct CDR3 sequences, about 6% appearing once. Time point: patch test 2, 6 weeks after DPC sensitization. Treatment here: therapeutic diphenylcyclopropenone sensitization with weekly scalp DPC. Researchers extracted total RNA from unfractionated whole blood. This clonotype came up many times. The CDR3 loop spans 13 amino acids. Trimming at V came to 6 bases and at J to 4 bases, leaving 8 bases not matched to a gene. Germline CDR1 reads DFQATT; CDR2 reads SNEGSKA (reference sequence).

The sample was whole blood, taken in connection with sensitization to the hapten diphenylcyclopropenone (DPC). This chain connects TRBV20-1 to TRBJ1-2; 7 nucleotides match TRBD1. The sequence came from a young woman with alopecia areata. Some clones in this sample may be carry-over from other donors' samples. The CDR3 sequence is CSAPETGFYGYTF. DNA for the CDR3: TGCAGTGCCCCAGAGACAGGGTTCTATGGCTACACCTTC.